Reported below is one T cell receptor beta chain. These data belong to a study of blood T cell repertoires in COVID-19. Trimming shortened V by 2 bases and J by 0 bases, and 9 bases separated the two germline ends. This CDR3 contains 15 residues. CDR1 KGHDR and CDR2 SFDVKD come from the germline V gene. Sequencing was performed with immunoSEQ multiplex PCR; in TCRdb, only in-frame clones are kept and a portion is missing. The top ten clones hold approximately 4.4% of a sample with 350,000 or so clones, approximately 83% of them seen once. The source of this sequence is a woman aged 40 to 49 with acute COVID-19. What was sequenced was PBMCs or T cells enriched from blood (not recorded which). V and J are TRBV24-1 and TRBJ1-1, with D possibly being TRBD1 (6 bases). The CDR3 coding sequence is TGTGCCACCAGTGATTCCGGACAGATGAACACTGAAGCTTTCTTT. It codes for CATSDSGQMNTEAFF.